This T cell receptor (beta chain) is from a study of blood T cell repertoires in COVID-19. Study overall: Sites in the United States, Italy and Spain provided acute and convalescent COVID-19 samples. Sources were T cells, B-cell-depleted T cells, or PBMCs; the material itself was cDNA or gDNA.

Method: immunoSEQ multiplex PCR; TCRdb's copy keeps in-frame clones and lacks some. The sample lists approximately 150,000 clones, over 70% seen once, with over 9.5% in the top ten. Germline loops: CDR1 SGHRS, CDR2 YFSETQ. V lost 0 bases, J lost 6 bases, and 3 bases stayed unmatched. The CDR3 spans 14 residues. This clone appeared a single time. The chain combines TRBV5-1 with TRBJ2-3; 8 nucleotides align to TRBD1. The sequence was collected from a man aged 55-75 years with active or convalescent COVID-19. The specimen sequenced was peripheral blood. The CDR3 region has the DNA TGCGCCAGCAGCTTGGGACAGGGGTGGGATACGCAGTATTTT. It specifies CASSLGQGWDTQYF.